This passage covers 30 T cell receptor beta chains from one sample sequenced in a study of blood T cell repertoires in COVID-19. TCRdb's table, derived via immunoSEQ multiplex PCR, lists solely in-frame clones and lacks some. The data show some 83,000 clones, with less than 90% seen just once and around 5.3% held by the top ten. Input material: peripheral blood. The receptors derive from a man aged 55 to 70 with active or convalescent COVID-19.

The rearrangement uses TRBV7-2 and TRBJ1-1; no firm D call. Germline CDR1 SGHTA, CDR2 FQGNSA. The CDR3 sequence is 15 residues long. V was pared by 5 bases and J by 5 bases, with 18 bases between. This CDR3 reads CASSLLIIPETEAFF. The CDR3 region has the DNA TGTGCCAGCAGCCTTCTGATTATCCCTGAGACTGAAGCTTTCTTT. The full variable domain, completed using reference TRBV7-2 and TRBJ1-1, is GAGVSQSPSNKVTEKGKDVELRCDPISGHTALYWYRQSLGQGLEFLIYFQGNSAPDKSGLPSDRFSAERTGGSVSTLTIQRTQQEDSAVYLCASSLLIIPETEAFFGQGTRLTVV.

V is TRBV5-1 and J is TRBJ1-4; possible D gene TRBD1, 5 bases. Germline assignment: CDR1 SGHRS and CDR2 YFSETQ. With 3 bases removed from V and 3 bases from J, the gap between germline ends came to 15 bases. The CDR3 length is 16 residues. CDR3 DNA: TGCGCCAGCAGCTCCAACAGACAGACGCCTAATGAAAAACTGTTTTTT. Its protein product is CASSSNRQTPNEKLFF.

The V call is TRBV7-2, the J call TRBJ2-3; 10 bases are a match to TRBD2. The CDR3 totals 16 residues. The germline CDR1 and CDR2 sequences are SGHTA and FQGNSA. Trimming removed 5 bases from V and 2 bases from J; junction bases left unmatched: 7. CDR3 DNA sequence: TGTGCCAGCAGCCTAAGCGGGGGGGGTAACACAGATACGCAGTATTTT. Protein sequence: CASSLSGGGNTDTQYF.

The genes are TRBV5-1 and TRBJ1-3; a possible D gene is TRBD1 (6 bases). The V and J ends lost 4 bases and 0 bases respectively, with 14 bases between them. Germline CDR1 SGHRS, CDR2 YFSETQ. CDR3 length: 16 residues. For the CDR3, the DNA is TGCGCCAGCAGCACCTCAGGGGTCGGCTCTGGAAACACCATATATTTT. Translation: CASSTSGVGSGNTIYF.

The chain couples TRBV2 to TRBJ2-7, with D perhaps TRBD1 (5 bases). V lost 2 bases to trimming and J lost 3 bases, with 11 bases between them. This CDR3 contains 14 residues. Germline V gene data show CDR1 as SNHLY and CDR2 as FYNNEI. CDR3 nucleotide sequence: TGTGCCAGCAGTGAATTTCAGGGAAACTACGAGCAGTACTTC. It specifies CASSEFQGNYEQYF. Variable domain in full (rest from reference TRBV2 and TRBJ2-7): EPEVTQTPSHQVTQMGQEVILRCVPISNHLYFYWYRQILGQKVEFLVSFYNNEISEKSEIFDDQFSVERPDGSNFTLKIRSTKLEDSAMYFCASSEFQGNYEQYFGPGTRLTVT.

The chain employs TRBV10-3 and TRBJ2-1, with 10 bases fitting TRBD2. Trimming cost V 4 bases and J 3 bases; bases outside gene matches: 6. CDR1 ENHRY and CDR2 SYGVKD come from the germline V gene. The CDR3 length is 16 residues. The CDR3 reads CAISGASGGGYNEQFF. Here the CDR3 DNA reads TGTGCCATCAGTGGGGCTAGCGGGGGCGGCTACAATGAGCAGTTCTTC.

The gene calls are TRBV6-2 or TRBV6-3 and TRBJ1-2; D possibly corresponds to TRBD1 (6 bases). Germline assignment: CDR1 MNHEY and CDR2 SVGEGT. This CDR3 spans 14 amino acids. V lost 2 bases to trimming and J lost 4 bases, with 11 bases between them. The CDR3 DNA reads as TGTGCCAGCAGTTACGGGGTCAGGGGCTATGGCTACACCTTC. Its protein product is CASSYGVRGYGYTF.

This chain links TRBV2 with TRBJ1-2, with D hard to call. The ends were cut back, 3 bases at V and 4 bases at J, with 6 bases in the middle. This CDR3 region has 12 residues. The germline V gene has CDR1 SNHLY and CDR2 FYNNEI. The CDR3 region has the DNA TGTGCCAGCAGTGATCTTAGCTATGGCTACACCTTC. Residues: CASSDLSYGYTF.

The V gene is TRBV18, the J gene TRBJ2-1; D is undetermined. Germline values: CDR1 KGHSH, CDR2 LQKENI. V was shortened by 2 bases and J by 6 bases, with 11 bases between the two germline ends. This CDR3 is built from 14 residues. CDR3 nucleotide sequence: TGTGCCAGCTCACCAGGTTTTGAGCTCAATGAGCAGTTCTTC. Translated: CASSPGFELNEQFF.

This chain links TRBV7-9 with TRBJ2-3; TRBD2 might be the D (6 bases). Per germline, CDR1 SEHNR and CDR2 FQNEAQ (reference sequence). The CDR3 has 15 amino acids. V was clipped by 6 bases and J by 3 bases, with 16 bases between them. The CDR3 DNA sequence: TGTGCCAGCAGTCCCTTGACTGGGGGGACAGATACGCAGTATTTT. Protein sequence: CASSPLTGGTDTQYF. The full variable domain, in which reference TRBV7-9 and TRBJ2-3 provide the parts outside the CDR3, is DTGVSQNPRHKITKRGQNVTFRCDPISEHNRLYWYRQTLGQGPEFLTYFQNEAQLEKSRLLSDRFSAERPKGSFSTLEIQRTEQGDSAMYLCASSPLTGGTDTQYFGPGTRLTVL.

This clone has only one observation. V usage is TRBV4-1 and J usage is TRBJ2-5; TRBD2 matches at 12 bases. V dropped 4 bases and J dropped 2; count of bases not matched to a gene: 5. CDR1 is MGHRA, CDR2 YSYEKL, per germline. This CDR3 is 16 amino acids long. Here the CDR3 DNA reads TGCGCCAGCAGCCGACCGCTAGCGGGGGGGCAAGAGACCCAGTACTTC. It codes for CASSRPLAGGQETQYF.

The chain joins TRBV6-6 to TRBJ2-7; 8 bases align to TRBD2. In germline, CDR1 is MNHNY, CDR2 SVGAGI (reference sequence). J gave up 5 bases and V 2 bases, and 11 bases lay outside the gene matches. This CDR3 is built from 16 residues. CDR3 bases: TGTGCCAGCAGTTACCCTAGGGAGCGGGGGTCCCACGAGCAGTACTTC. Its translation: CASSYPRERGSHEQYF.

V usage is TRBV7-2 and J usage is TRBJ2-5; 10 positions match TRBD2. V gave up 1 base and J gave up 3 bases; unmatched junction bases: 5. Germline V lookup: CDR1 SGHTA, CDR2 FQGNSA. The CDR3 sequence is 16 residues long. CDR3 amino acids: CASSLVFSGGEETQYF. The DNA of the CDR3 is TGTGCCAGCAGCTTAGTTTTCAGCGGGGGGGAAGAGACCCAGTACTTC.

The chain is built from TRBV6-2 or TRBV6-3 and TRBJ2-2; D is ambiguous. The germline V gene encodes CDR1 MNHEY and CDR2 SVGEGT. The germline V and J ends were trimmed by 2 bases and 4 bases, with 11 bases remaining between them. The CDR3 extends over 15 amino acids. The DNA for the CDR3 is TGTGCCAGCAGTTACGTGGAGCTAGGCACCGGGGAGCTGTTTTTT. Residues: CASSYVELGTGELFF.

The J gene is TRBJ1-4, the V gene TRBV5-6, with a weak D call TRBD1 (5 bases). Trimming cost V 2 bases and J 8 bases, with 16 bases left between them. The CDR3 loop spans 15 amino acids. CDR1 and CDR2 from the germline V gene are SGHDT and YYEEEE. Here the CDR3 reads CASSFAGGTREKLFF. The DNA of the CDR3 is TGTGCCAGCAGCTTTGCGGGAGGGACGAGGGAAAAACTGTTTTTT.

This clone was seen only once. The chain employs TRBV6-1 and TRBJ2-7, with a tentative D call TRBD2 (5 bases). Trimming shortened V by 2 bases and J by 3 bases, and 5 bases separated the two germline ends. The CDR3 sequence is 12 residues long. Germline values: CDR1 MNHNS, CDR2 SASEGT. CDR3 in amino acids: CASSERGYEQYF. The CDR3 DNA is TGTGCCAGCAGTGAACGGGGCTACGAGCAGTACTTC.

The chain carries TRBV19 and TRBJ2-6; the D is unclear. V was trimmed by 2 bases and J by 0 bases, leaving 5 bases between them. The CDR3 spans 15 residues. Germline loops: CDR1 LNHDA, CDR2 SQIVND (reference sequence). The CDR3 bases are TGTGCCAGTAGTATACGGGTCTCTGGGGCCAACGTCCTGACTTTC. Translating gives CASSIRVSGANVLTF. The full variable domain, with the rest looked up from reference TRBV19 and TRBJ2-6, is DGGITQSPKYLFRKEGQNVTLSCEQNLNHDAMYWYRQDPGQGLRLIYYSQIVNDFQKGDIAEGYSVSREKKESFPLTVTSAQKNPTAFYLCASSIRVSGANVLTFGAGSRLTVL.

This clone came up once. V and J are TRBV6-2 or TRBV6-3 and TRBJ1-2, with TRBD1 as a possible D gene (5 bases). The CDR3 sequence is 15 residues long. The V end was cut by 2 bases, the J end by 2 bases, with 12 bases between. Germline V gene data show CDR1 as MNHEY and CDR2 as SVGEGT. CDR3 DNA sequence: TGTGCCAGCAGTTACATGGCAGGGCTGAACTATGGCTACACCTTC. Its translation: CASSYMAGLNYGYTF.

The gene calls are TRBV7-9 and TRBJ1-4; the D is unclear. V lost 5 bases to trimming and J lost 0 bases, with 7 bases between them. The length of the CDR3 is 14 residues. The germline gives CDR1 SEHNR, CDR2 FQNEAQ (reference sequence). The CDR3 sequence: CASSPTTTNEKLFF. The CDR3 DNA is TGTGCCAGCAGCCCGACAACAACTAATGAAAAACTGTTTTTT.

In nucleotides, the CDR3 is TGTGCCAGCAGCTTGGCACTAAACACCGGGGAGCTGTTTTTT. Translating gives CASSLALNTGELFF. The rearrangement joins TRBV5-6 to TRBJ2-2; D unclear. This CDR3 is 14 amino acids long. Germline CDR1 reads SGHDT; CDR2 reads YYEEEE. V lost 0 bases and J lost 2, with 5 bases in between.

The V call is TRBV2, the J call TRBJ1-2, with 8 bases fitting TRBD1. The length of the CDR3 is 14 residues. CDR1 and CDR2 from the germline V gene are SNHLY and FYNNEI. V lost 3 bases, J lost 4 bases, and 4 bases stayed unmatched. The CDR3 spells CASSDTGQGYGYTF. The CDR3 nucleotides are TGTGCCAGCAGTGACACAGGACAGGGCTATGGCTACACCTTC.

This clone was seen a single time. J is TRBJ1-2 and V is TRBV29-1; D gene ambiguous. This CDR3 is built from 11 residues. Trimming took off 5 bases at V and 6 bases at J, with 10 bases between the two ends. The germline V gene has CDR1 SQVTM and CDR2 ANQGSEA. The CDR3 reads CSVRGFDGYTF. CDR3 sequence (DNA): TGCAGCGTTCGGGGATTTGATGGCTACACCTTC.

This sequence joins TRBV28 and TRBJ2-7; D gene uncertain. CDR3 length: 14 residues. V was cut by 6 bases and J by 0 bases, with 12 bases left in between. Germline V gene sequence: CDR1 MDHEN, CDR2 SYDVKM. CDR3 DNA: TGTGCCAGCAGCTTCTACAGAATCTCCTACGAGCAGTACTTC. Translation gives CASSFYRISYEQYF.

This clone has just one count. This chain joins TRBV21-1 and TRBJ1-6; the tabulated D call, TRBD1, remains unverified against the DNA. TRBV21-1 is reported as a pseudogene. There are 14 residues in the CDR3. CDR3 DNA sequence: TGTGCCAGCAGCTCTCGGGACAGAGGCATCCCCCTCCACTTT. As protein: CASSSRDRGIPLHF.

The CDR3 loop is CASSVISYEQYF. CDR3 sequence (DNA): TGTGCCAGCAGTGTCATTTCCTACGAGCAGTACTTC. This rearrangement joins TRBV6-2 or TRBV6-3 to TRBJ2-7, with D hard to call. The CDR3 is 12 residues long. Trimming stripped 5 bases from V and 1 base from J, with 6 bases between. Germline V CDR1 and CDR2: MNHEY, SVGEGT.

A single count supports this clone. J is TRBJ1-4 and V is TRBV11-2, with TRBD1 matching over 7 bases. The CDR3 spans 15 residues. Germline V gene lookup returns CDR1 SGHAT and CDR2 FQNNGV. J was trimmed by 7 bases and V by 5 bases; bases with no gene match: 10. For the CDR3, the DNA is TGTGCCAGCAGCCCGGGACAGTTACGGGGTGAAAAACTGTTTTTT. Translation: CASSPGQLRGEKLFF.

This sequence joins TRBV6-5 and TRBJ2-2; TRBD1 aligns across 7 bases. The CDR3 is 14 amino acids. Germline V gene lookup returns CDR1 MNHEY and CDR2 SVGAGI. With 6 bases clipped from V and 2 bases from J, the junction kept 3 bases outside the gene matches. The CDR3 DNA follows: TGTGCCAGCAGACAGGGGAGCAACACCGGGGAGCTGTTTTTT. Protein: CASRQGSNTGELFF.

This rearrangement joins TRBV2 to TRBJ1-5, with D possibly being TRBD1 (6 bases). Germline V gene sequence: CDR1 SNHLY, CDR2 FYNNEI. V was cut by 6 bases and J by 5 bases, with 14 bases left in between. The CDR3 is 14 residues long. The CDR3 protein is CASRGTGPDQPQHF. For the CDR3, the DNA is TGTGCCAGCAGAGGAACAGGGCCGGATCAGCCCCAGCATTTT. Full variable domain (rest looked up from reference TRBV2 and TRBJ1-5): EPEVTQTPSHQVTQMGQEVILRCVPISNHLYFYWYRQILGQKVEFLVSFYNNEISEKSEIFDDQFSVERPDGSNFTLKIRSTKLEDSAMYFCASRGTGPDQPQHFGDGTRLSIL.

V is TRBV5-1 and J is TRBJ2-5, with 7 bases matching TRBD2. There are 14 residues in the CDR3. The V gene end was trimmed by 5 bases and the J gene end by 2 bases; junction bases not matched to a gene: 6. The germline CDR1 and CDR2 sequences are SGHRS and YFSETQ. CDR3: CASRSLAVQETQYF. The CDR3, as DNA: TGCGCCAGCAGGTCTCTAGCGGTGCAAGAGACCCAGTACTTC.

V is TRBV27 and J is TRBJ1-2; 7 bases map to TRBD1. V was pared by 3 bases and J by 8 bases, with 9 bases of the junction left unmatched. The CDR3 consists of 14 residues. Germline CDR1 reads MNHEY; CDR2 reads SMNVEV (reference sequence). The CDR3 is CASSFRGGMGGYTF. CDR3 nucleotides: TGTGCCAGCAGTTTTAGAGGGGGCATGGGGGGCTACACCTTC.